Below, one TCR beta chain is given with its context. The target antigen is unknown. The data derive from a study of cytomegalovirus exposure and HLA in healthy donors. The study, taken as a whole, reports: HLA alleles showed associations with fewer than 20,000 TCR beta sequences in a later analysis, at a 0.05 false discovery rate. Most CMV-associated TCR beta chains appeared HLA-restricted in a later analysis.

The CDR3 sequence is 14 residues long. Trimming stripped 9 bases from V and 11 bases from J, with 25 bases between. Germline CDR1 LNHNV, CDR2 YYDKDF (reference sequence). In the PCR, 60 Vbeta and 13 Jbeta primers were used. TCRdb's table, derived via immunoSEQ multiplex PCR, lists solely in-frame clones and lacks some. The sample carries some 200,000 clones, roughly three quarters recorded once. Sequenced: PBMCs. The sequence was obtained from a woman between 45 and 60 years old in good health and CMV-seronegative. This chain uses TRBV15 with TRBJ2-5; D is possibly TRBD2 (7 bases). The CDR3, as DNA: TGTGCCACTTCGGTGGGGGGGCGGTCAGGGGAGCAGTACTTC. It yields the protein CATSVGGRSGEQYF.